The 28 T cell receptor beta chains reported below all come from one sample, sequenced in a study of control samples from healthy donors and cancer patients. Assay: immunoSEQ multiplex PCR; the TCRdb copy retains only in-frame clones and omits some. Here the sample spans 35,000 to 55,000 clones, over 65% being singletons. Sequenced: formalin-fixed, paraffin-embedded tissue. The receptors were gathered from a male donor with melanoma.

The V and J genes are TRBV28 and TRBJ2-7; unclear D gene. Trimming pared 6 bases from V and 3 bases from J, leaving 12 bases between. CDR1 is MDHEN and CDR2 is SYDVKM in the germline V gene. The CDR3 has 13 residues. CDR3 amino acids: CASSPGPSYEQYF. The CDR3 DNA reads as TGTGCCAGCAGCCCCGGCCCTAGCTACGAGCAGTACTTC. The full variable domain, with the rest looked up from reference TRBV28 and TRBJ2-7, is DVKVTQSSRYLVKRTGEKVFLECVQDMDHENMFWYRQDPGLGLRLIYFSYDVKMKEKGDIPEGYSVSREKKERFSLILESASTNQTSMYLCASSPGPSYEQYFGPGTRLTVT.

This clone was counted ten times or more. In the same sample, other DNA sequences code for this CDR3. The chain has TRBV29-1 and TRBJ2-2; D is undetermined. The germline V and J ends were trimmed by 6 bases and 1 base, with 3 bases remaining between them. CDR1 and CDR2 (germline): SQVTM, ANQGSEA. The CDR3 is 11 amino acids. The CDR3 DNA reads TGCAGCGTAAAGAACACCGGGGAGCTGTTTTTT. This translates into CSVKNTGELFF.

In regard to this clone: Other DNA variants within this sample encode the same CDR3. The genes are TRBV30 and TRBJ2-7; TRBD2 matches 14 bases. Looked up from germline, CDR1 is GTSNPN and CDR2 is SVGIG (reference sequence). The CDR3 runs to 16 residues. The V and J ends lost 0 bases and 2 bases, in that order; junction bases with no gene match: 3. The CDR3 bases are TGTGCCTGGAGTGTAGGACTAGCGGGAGGAACCTACGAGCAGTACTTC. It yields the protein CAWSVGLAGGTYEQYF.

The gene calls are TRBV28 and TRBJ2-7; a weak D match, TRBD2 (5 bases). The CDR3 sequence is 11 residues long. In germline, CDR1 is MDHEN, CDR2 SYDVKM. The V gene lost 8 bases and the J gene lost 3 bases, with 8 bases spanning the gap. The CDR3 DNA follows: TGTGCCAGCGGGAGAAGCTACGAGCAGTACTTC. Protein product: CASGRSYEQYF.

The chain employs TRBV5-5 and TRBJ2-7, with D unresolved. V was clipped by 1 base and J by 7 bases, with 12 bases between them. CDR3 size: 13 residues. Germline V CDR1 and CDR2: SGHKS, YYEKEE (reference sequence). CDR3 DNA: TGTGCCAGCAGCTTGTCCCTAGTGGAAGAGCAGTACTTC. Translation: CASSLSLVEEQYF.

This clone was counted between two and nine times. The genes are TRBV20-1 and TRBJ1-6; a weak D match, TRBD1 (5 bases). The CDR3 consists of 8 residues. The germline CDR1 and CDR2 sequences are DFQATT and SNEGSKA (reference sequence). The CDR3 region is CKTPGGHF. The CDR3 DNA follows: TGCAAAACTCCGGGGGGTCACTTT.

A few counts support this clone. This sequence joins TRBV23-1 and TRBJ1-3; maybe TRBD1 (5 bases). TRBV23-1 is annotated as an ORF whose role is uncertain. The CDR3 is 16 amino acids. The germline V and J ends were trimmed by 6 bases and 3 bases, with 18 bases remaining between them. The CDR3 DNA is TGCGCCAGCAGCCGACCGATAGGGGCTCGTGGAAACACCATATATTTT. Amino acid sequence: CASSRPIGARGNTIYF.

This clone was observed a few times. This chain links TRBV6-5 with TRBJ2-5; 8 bases align to TRBD1. Germline V gives CDR1 MNHEY, CDR2 SVGAGI. This CDR3 spans 14 amino acids. The trim removed 5 bases at V and 7 bases at J, leaving 9 bases unmatched. The CDR3 spells CASSQGALLGTQYF. DNA for the CDR3: TGTGCCAGCAGTCAGGGGGCCCTCTTGGGGACCCAGTACTTC.

A single count supports this clone. The V call is TRBV10-2, the J call TRBJ2-3; 15 bases align to TRBD2. The CDR3 covers 17 residues. Germline V lookup: CDR1 WSHSY, CDR2 SAAADI. The junction had 7 bases not matched to a gene; V was cut back by 4 bases and J by 5 bases. CDR3 sequence (DNA): TGCGCCAGCAGTGCGGGACTAGCGGGAGGAGGATTAGATACGCAGTATTTT. Amino acids: CASSAGLAGGGLDTQYF.

This clone has just a few counts. The CDR3 loop reads CASSLLGDGEQYF. The CDR3, as DNA: TGTGCCAGCAGCTTACTGGGGGATGGCGAGCAGTACTTC. The chain links TRBV11-1 to TRBJ2-7; D possibly matches TRBD1 or TRBD2 (5 bases each). V was shortened by 2 bases and J by 6 bases, with 11 bases between the two germline ends. Germline loops: CDR1 SGHAT, CDR2 FQDESV (reference sequence). This CDR3 region has 13 residues.

The chain carries TRBV19 and TRBJ2-1; D unclear. The CDR3 runs to 14 residues. The V end was cut by 5 bases, the J end by 2 bases, with 10 bases between. Germline CDR1 LNHDA, CDR2 SQIVND (reference sequence). The CDR3 region has the DNA TGTGCCAGTAGTTACCTAGGGACCTACAATGAGCAGTTCTTC. Protein product: CASSYLGTYNEQFF.

This clone was counted only a few times. The chain joins TRBV7-9 to TRBJ1-2, with a possible D match to TRBD1 (6 bases). Trimming took 5 bases from V and 7 from J, leaving 11 bases between them. CDR1 and CDR2 (germline): SEHNR, FQNEAQ (reference sequence). This CDR3 contains 12 residues. CDR3 sequence: CASSITGFGYTF. CDR3 sequence (DNA): TGTGCCAGCAGCATCACAGGGTTTGGCTACACCTTC.

The table lists this clone with a few counts. This chain uses TRBV3-1 (or the pseudogene TRBV3-2) with TRBJ2-3, with 10 positions matching TRBD2. V was pared by 3 bases and J by 5 bases, with 8 bases of the junction left unmatched. Germline V gives CDR1 LGHDT, CDR2 YNNKEL (reference sequence). The CDR3 covers 16 residues. CDR3 sequence: CASSHGSSGSGDTQYF. The CDR3 nucleotides read TGTGCCAGCAGCCATGGCTCTAGCGGGAGTGGAGATACGCAGTATTTT.

The J gene is TRBJ2-5, the V gene TRBV2; 7 bases map to TRBD1. This CDR3 has 13 residues. V dropped 6 bases and J dropped 2; count of bases not matched to a gene: 3. Germline V gene lookup returns CDR1 SNHLY and CDR2 FYNNEI. CDR3 bases: TGTGCCAGCAGGTGGGACAGACAAGAGACCCAGTACTTC. Its protein is CASRWDRQETQYF.

This chain connects TRBV11-2 to TRBJ2-7; 9 positions match TRBD1. Trimming removed 3 bases from V and 7 bases from J; junction bases left unmatched: 4. CDR3 size: 13 residues. Per the germline V gene, CDR1 is SGHAT and CDR2 is FQNNGV. CDR3 region: CASSFPGTGEQYF. The DNA for the CDR3 is TGTGCCAGCAGCTTTCCCGGGACAGGGGAGCAGTACTTC.

This clone showed up just a few times. V gene TRBV5-5 combines with J gene TRBJ2-3; 9 bases line up with TRBD1. V was pared by 5 bases and J by 4 bases, with 11 bases of the junction left unmatched. Germline values: CDR1 SGHKS, CDR2 YYEKEE (reference sequence). The CDR3 is 16 residues long. The CDR3: CASSELGTGNPDTQYF. The DNA of the CDR3 is TGTGCCAGCAGTGAACTCGGGACAGGGAATCCAGATACGCAGTATTTT.

The V gene is TRBV29-1, the J gene TRBJ2-5, with D possibly TRBD2 on 6 matching bases. Germline V gene lookup returns CDR1 SQVTM and CDR2 ANQGSEA. The CDR3 has 13 amino acids. Trimming stripped 7 bases from V and 3 bases from J, with 15 bases between. The CDR3 region has the DNA TGCAGCGCCGCTGTTCGGAGGGAAGAGACCCAGTACTTC. Protein product: CSAAVRREETQYF.

CDR3 residues: CASSVAVTGELFF. The CDR3 nucleotides read TGTGCCAGCAGCGTAGCGGTGACCGGGGAGCTGTTTTTT. This chain links TRBV11-3 with TRBJ2-2; maybe TRBD2 (6 bases). V shed 5 bases and J shed 5 bases, with 9 bases lying between them. Germline V lookup: CDR1 SGHNT, CDR2 YENEEA. The CDR3 runs 13 residues.

This chain connects TRBV5-4 to TRBJ2-1; D might be TRBD2 (6 bases). The germline V gene has CDR1 SGHNT and CDR2 YYREEE (reference sequence). Trimming took 4 bases from V and 5 from J, leaving 13 bases between them. The length of the CDR3 is 14 residues. CDR3 nucleotides: TGTGCCAGCAGCCCGGAGACTAGGGACAATGAGCAGTTCTTC. This codes for CASSPETRDNEQFF.

This chain links TRBV30 with TRBJ1-1, with 7 bases matching TRBD1. Trimming at V came to 3 bases and at J to 9 bases, leaving 7 bases not matched to a gene. This CDR3 contains 12 residues. Looked up from germline, CDR1 is GTSNPN and CDR2 is SVGIG (reference sequence). The DNA of the CDR3 is TGTGCCTGGAGACCGTCAGGGGGTAAAGCTTTCTTT. Amino acid sequence: CAWRPSGGKAFF.

This clone was observed a handful of times. The chain employs TRBV2 and TRBJ2-3; 10 bases are shared with TRBD2. The V and J ends lost 3 bases and 5 bases, in that order; junction bases with no gene match: 11. The V gene's germline CDR1 is SNHLY and CDR2 FYNNEI. The CDR3 is made up of 17 amino acids. CDR3 amino acids: CASSDPGLASARDTQYF. The CDR3 DNA sequence: TGTGCCAGCAGTGACCCGGGACTAGCGTCTGCTAGAGATACGCAGTATTTT.

This rearrangement joins TRBV7-3 to TRBJ2-3; TRBD1 aligns across 8 bases. There are 14 residues in the CDR3. CDR1 and CDR2 from the germline V gene are SGHTA and FQGTGA. V lost 4 bases and J lost 2; bases outside the gene matches: 2. The CDR3 region has the DNA TGTGCCAGCAGCTCCAGGGGGCTCACAGATACGCAGTATTTT. It codes for CASSSRGLTDTQYF.

The J gene is TRBJ2-2, the V gene TRBV7-3; D is unclear. This CDR3 comprises 14 residues. Germline assignment: CDR1 SGHTA and CDR2 FQGTGA. V lost 2 bases, J lost 2 bases, and 6 bases lay in between. The CDR3 DNA is TGTGCCAGCAGCTTAGGGGTCAACACCGGGGAGCTGTTTTTT. It yields the protein CASSLGVNTGELFF.

V usage is TRBV19 and J usage is TRBJ2-6; tentatively, D is TRBD1 (5 bases). CDR3 length: 15 amino acids. The ends were cut back, 7 bases at V and 2 bases at J, with 12 bases in the middle. Germline V CDR1 and CDR2: LNHDA, SQIVND (reference sequence). The DNA for the CDR3 is TGTGCCAGTACCCCCAGCAGGGCTGGGGCCAACGTCCTGACTTTC. This codes for CASTPSRAGANVLTF.

This chain uses TRBV6-5 with TRBJ2-3, with 9 bases lining up with TRBD2. J gave up 2 bases and V 5 bases, and 5 bases lay outside the gene matches. Per germline, CDR1 MNHEY and CDR2 SVGAGI. This CDR3 has 15 amino acids. The CDR3 protein is CASSTRLAVTDTQYF. For the CDR3, the DNA is TGTGCCAGCAGTACGCGACTAGCGGTCACAGATACGCAGTATTTT.

Written as DNA, the CDR3 is TGTGCCAGCAGACCTCTTACGGGAGGCGGAGATGAAAAACTGTTTTTT. This gives the protein CASRPLTGGGDEKLFF. This rearrangement joins TRBV3-1 (or the pseudogene TRBV3-2) to TRBJ1-4; no firm D call. The V end lost 6 bases, the J end lost 6 bases, and 20 bases lay between the germline ends. Looked up from germline, CDR1 is LGHDT and CDR2 is YNNKEL (reference sequence). This CDR3 has 16 amino acids.

The chain links TRBV13 to TRBJ2-5; TRBD1 aligns across 12 bases. V was clipped by 0 bases and J by 3 bases; unmatched bases: 5. CDR1 is PRHDT, CDR2 FYEKMQ, per germline (reference sequence). The CDR3 covers 17 residues. CDR3 sequence reads: CASSLGPGQGAEETQYF. DNA of the CDR3: TGTGCCAGCAGCTTAGGGCCGGGACAGGGGGCGGAAGAGACCCAGTACTTC. Drawing the rest from reference TRBV13 and TRBJ2-5, the complete variable domain is AAGVIQSPRHLIKEKRETATLKCYPIPRHDTVYWYQQGPGQDPQFLISFYEKMQSDKGSIPDRFSAQQFSDYHSELNMSSLELGDSALYFCASSLGPGQGAEETQYFGPGTRLLVL.

V and J are TRBV7-3 and TRBJ2-5; a weak D match, TRBD1 (6 bases). The germline CDR1 and CDR2 sequences are SGHTA and FQGTGA. V was pared by 5 bases and J by 3 bases, with 16 bases between. The length of the CDR3 is 15 residues. CDR3 region: CASSLTPRTEETQYF. As DNA, the CDR3 is TGTGCCAGCAGCCTTACCCCCAGGACAGAAGAGACCCAGTACTTC.